This T cell receptor (beta chain) was observed in a study of blood T cell repertoires in COVID-19. For the study at large: The United States, Italy and Spain were the sources of the acute and convalescent COVID-19 samples. From T cells, B-cell-depleted T cells, or PBMCs came the material, which was cDNA or gDNA.

The CDR3 length is 15 residues. Germline assignment: CDR1 SEHNR and CDR2 FQNEAQ (reference sequence). V shed 5 bases, J shed 7 bases, and the junction held 9 bases outside the gene matches. In the study's own analysis: Estimates of nucleated cell counts were drawn from the amplification of reference gene primers. The data were produced by immunoSEQ multiplex PCR, yet TCRdb's version contains in-frame clones alone and is incomplete. The V and J calls and clone size were taken over from that table, and D and trimming were inferred from the DNA. The table includes some 100,000 clones, less than 85% detected once.

The rearrangement links TRBV7-9 to TRBJ2-1, with 9 nucleotides matching TRBD2. The sequenced sample was peripheral blood. This TCR came from a woman aged 55-69 years with acute or convalescent COVID-19. The CDR3 region has the DNA TGTGCCAGCAGCCCTGGGACTAGCCGGACGAATGAGCAGTTCTTC. Translating it yields CASSPGTSRTNEQFF.